This T cell receptor beta chain was found in a study of T-cell memory formation after mild COVID-19. This clonotype was seen repeatedly, ten times or more. Its antigen is undetermined. This CDR3 has 13 amino acids. The ends were cut back, 4 bases at V and 6 bases at J, with 11 bases in the middle. CDR1 and CDR2 (germline): LGHDT, YNNKEL (reference sequence). MiXCR, run by TCRdb on the 5' RACE reads, gives a single entry per CDR3 protein. Of around 340,000 distinct CDR3 sequences listed, roughly 15% are singletons. Overall study results and limits: Shrinking CD4+ clones resided mostly in CM and EM, and CD8+ ones in EMRA. There was a balanced CD4/CD8 profile in clones contracting day 15 to 85, and later expanders leaned CD4+.

The chain carries TRBV3-1 and TRBJ2-3; a weak D match, TRBD2 (5 bases). The receptor's source is a man aged 18 to 35 who had mild COVID-19 (a few samples of this study predate the infection). Cell type and time point are not known. The sequenced sample was PBMCs or a T cell subset sorted from them (not recorded which). CDR3 DNA sequence: TGTGCCAGCAGCCTGAGAGGGCCGGATACGCAGTATTTT. It translates to CASSLRGPDTQYF.